This T cell receptor (beta chain) emerged from a study of monozygotic twins with inflammatory bowel disease. TCRdb re-called the 5' RACE reads; every CDR3 protein appears as one record, without DNA. The data include some 300,000 distinct CDR3 sequences; the top ten clones carry roughly 5.3%. Sequencing was performed on blood. This clonotype was sampled from a human donor with ulcerative colitis or Crohn's disease, or a healthy co-twin of an affected twin (not recorded which).

This chain's CDR3 is CASSAAGTGRGYEQYF. The chain employs TRBV7-9 and TRBJ2-7; the TRBD1 assignment by TCRdb is unverifiable without DNA. Germline CDR1 SEHNR, CDR2 FQNEAQ (reference sequence). The CDR3 totals 16 residues. Full variable domain (remainder filled in from reference TRBV7-9 and TRBJ2-7): DTGVSQNPRHKITKRGQNVTFRCDPISEHNRLYWYRQTLGQGPEFLTYFQNEAQLEKSRLLSDRFSAERPKGSFSTLEIQRTEQGDSAMYLCASSAAGTGRGYEQYFGPGTRLTVT.